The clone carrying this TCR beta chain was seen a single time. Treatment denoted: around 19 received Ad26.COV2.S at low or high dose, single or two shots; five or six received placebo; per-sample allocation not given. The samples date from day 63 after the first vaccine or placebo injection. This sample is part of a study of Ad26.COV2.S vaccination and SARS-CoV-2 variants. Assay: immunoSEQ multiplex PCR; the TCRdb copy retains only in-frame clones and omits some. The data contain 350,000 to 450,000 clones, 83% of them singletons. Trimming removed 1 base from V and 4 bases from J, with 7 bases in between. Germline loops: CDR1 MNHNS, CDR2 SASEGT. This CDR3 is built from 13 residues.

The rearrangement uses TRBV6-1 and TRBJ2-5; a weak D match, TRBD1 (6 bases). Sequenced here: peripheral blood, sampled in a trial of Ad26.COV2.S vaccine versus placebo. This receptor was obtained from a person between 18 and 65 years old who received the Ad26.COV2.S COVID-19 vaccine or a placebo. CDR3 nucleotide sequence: TGTGCCAGCAGTGAAGGGGGGCCAGAGACCCAGTACTTC. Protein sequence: CASSEGGPETQYF.